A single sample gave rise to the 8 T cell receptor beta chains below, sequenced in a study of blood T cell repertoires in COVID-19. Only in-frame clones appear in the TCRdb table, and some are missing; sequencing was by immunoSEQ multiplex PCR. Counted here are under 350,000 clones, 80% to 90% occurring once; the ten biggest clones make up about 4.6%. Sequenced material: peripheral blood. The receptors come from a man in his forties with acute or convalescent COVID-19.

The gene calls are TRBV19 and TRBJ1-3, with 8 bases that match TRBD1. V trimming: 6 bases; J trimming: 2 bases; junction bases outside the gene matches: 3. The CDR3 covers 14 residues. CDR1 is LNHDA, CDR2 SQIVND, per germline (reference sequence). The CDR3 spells CASRFRGPGNTIYF. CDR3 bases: TGTGCCAGTAGATTCAGGGGGCCTGGAAACACCATATATTTT.

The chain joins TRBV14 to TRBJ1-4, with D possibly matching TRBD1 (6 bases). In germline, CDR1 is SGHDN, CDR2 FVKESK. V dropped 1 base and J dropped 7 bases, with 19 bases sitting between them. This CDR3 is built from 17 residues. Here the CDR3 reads CASSQGILRTGFEKLFF. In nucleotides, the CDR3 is TGTGCCAGCAGCCAAGGCATTCTGCGTACAGGGTTTGAAAAACTGTTTTTT.

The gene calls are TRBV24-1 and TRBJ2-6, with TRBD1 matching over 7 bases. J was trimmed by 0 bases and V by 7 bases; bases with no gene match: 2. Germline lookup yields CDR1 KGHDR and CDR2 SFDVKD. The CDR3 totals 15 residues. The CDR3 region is CATRAGGSGANVLTF. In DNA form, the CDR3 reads TGTGCCACCAGGGCAGGGGGCTCTGGGGCCAACGTCCTGACTTTC.

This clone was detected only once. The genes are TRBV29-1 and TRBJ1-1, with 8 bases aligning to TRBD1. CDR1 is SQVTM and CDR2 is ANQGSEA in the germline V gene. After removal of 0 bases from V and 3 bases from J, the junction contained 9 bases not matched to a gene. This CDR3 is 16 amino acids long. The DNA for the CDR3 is TGCAGCGTTGAAGATCTATCCAGGGGGCGTGACACTGAAGCTTTCTTT. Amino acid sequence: CSVEDLSRGRDTEAFF.

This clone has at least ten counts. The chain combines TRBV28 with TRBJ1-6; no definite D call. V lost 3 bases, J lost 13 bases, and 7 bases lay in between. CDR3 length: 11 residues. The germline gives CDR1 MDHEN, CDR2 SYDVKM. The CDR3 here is CASSFTSPLHF. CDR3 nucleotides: TGTGCCAGCAGTTTTACGAGTCCCCTCCACTTT.

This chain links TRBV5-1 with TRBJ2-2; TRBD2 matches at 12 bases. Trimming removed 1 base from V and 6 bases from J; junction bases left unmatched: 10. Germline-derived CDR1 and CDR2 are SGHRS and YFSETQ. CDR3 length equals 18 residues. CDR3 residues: CASSLTTSGGHQSGELFF. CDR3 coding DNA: TGCGCCAGCAGCTTGACGACTAGCGGGGGCCACCAGTCCGGGGAGCTGTTTTTT.

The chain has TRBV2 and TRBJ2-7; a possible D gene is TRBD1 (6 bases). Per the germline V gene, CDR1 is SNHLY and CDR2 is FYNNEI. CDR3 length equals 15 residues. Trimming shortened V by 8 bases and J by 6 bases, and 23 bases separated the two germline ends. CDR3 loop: CASREVQGLWGEQYF. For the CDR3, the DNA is TGTGCCAGCCGCGAGGTACAGGGCCTCTGGGGCGAGCAGTACTTC.

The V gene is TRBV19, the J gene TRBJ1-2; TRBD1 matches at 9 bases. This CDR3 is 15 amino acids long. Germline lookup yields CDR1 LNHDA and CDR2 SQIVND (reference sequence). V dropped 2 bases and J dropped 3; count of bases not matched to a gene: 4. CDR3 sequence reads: CASSIRGQGHYGYTF. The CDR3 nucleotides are TGTGCCAGTAGTATACGGGGACAGGGCCACTATGGCTACACCTTC.